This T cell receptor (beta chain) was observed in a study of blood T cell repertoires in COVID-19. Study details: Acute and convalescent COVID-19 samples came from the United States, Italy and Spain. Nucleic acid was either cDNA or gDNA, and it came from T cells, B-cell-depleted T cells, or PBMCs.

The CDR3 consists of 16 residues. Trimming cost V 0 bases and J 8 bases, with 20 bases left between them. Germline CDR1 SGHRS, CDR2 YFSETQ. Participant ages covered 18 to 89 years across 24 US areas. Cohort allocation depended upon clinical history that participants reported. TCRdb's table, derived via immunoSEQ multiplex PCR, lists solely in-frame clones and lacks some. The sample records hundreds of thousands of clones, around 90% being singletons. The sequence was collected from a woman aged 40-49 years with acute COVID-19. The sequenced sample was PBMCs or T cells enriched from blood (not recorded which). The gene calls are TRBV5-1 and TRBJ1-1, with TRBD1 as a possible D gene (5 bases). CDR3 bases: TGCGCCAGCAGCTTGGAAATTACGGAGGGGAGGGCAGAAGCTTTCTTT. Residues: CASSLEITEGRAEAFF. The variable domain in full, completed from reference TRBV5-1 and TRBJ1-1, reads KAGVTQTPRYLIKTRGQQVTLSCSPISGHRSVSWYQQTPGQGLQFLFEYFSETQRNKGNFPGRFSGRQFSNSRSEMNVSTLELGDSALYLCASSLEITEGRAEAFFGQGTRLTVV.